This T cell receptor (beta chain) was captured in a study of CD8 T cells in ankylosing spondylitis. One entry per CDR3 protein results from TCRdb running MiXCR on the 5' RACE reads. The sample has 250,000 to 300,000 distinct CDR3 sequences, 20% seen once. The CDR3 has 13 residues. Germline V gene lookup returns CDR1 SNHLY and CDR2 FYNNEI. With respect to this clonotype: At one end the junction does not follow the germline gene, possibly because of a read error.

V gene TRBV2 combines with J gene TRBJ1-4; D might be TRBD1 (5 bases). The receptor was isolated from a male donor with ankylosing spondylitis or in good health (not recorded which). The specimen was blood, either unsorted or a sorted T cell fraction (not recorded which). The CDR3 nucleotides read TGTGCCAGAAGTGGGGGTCCTAATGAAAAACTGTTTTTT. The encoded protein is CARSGGPNEKLFF.